These 4 T cell receptor beta chains were all obtained from the same sample, sequenced in a study of T cell clonotyping in hematopoietic cell transplantation. TCRdb's table, derived via immunoSEQ multiplex PCR, lists solely in-frame clones and lacks some. The table includes 5,300 or so clones, about a quarter detected once. The sample in question was peripheral blood mononuclear cells, obtained 180 days after allogeneic stem cell transplant. The source of these receptors is a male patient between 40 and 49 years old who had an allogeneic stem cell transplant from an unrelated donor, so the T cells may come from the graft donor. Some clones in this sample may be carry-over from other donors' samples.

This sequence joins TRBV7-2 and TRBJ2-5; D is possibly TRBD1 (6 bases). The CDR3 loop spans 15 amino acids. Per the germline V gene, CDR1 is SGHTA and CDR2 is FQGNSA. V was clipped by 4 bases and J by 4 bases, with 16 bases between them. CDR3 protein: CASSSQQGRIETQYF. CDR3 nucleotides: TGTGCCAGCAGCTCCCAGCAGGGGAGAATAGAGACCCAGTACTTC.

This chain links TRBV5-6 with TRBJ1-2; no firm D call. Germline values: CDR1 SGHDT, CDR2 YYEEEE. V was pared by 4 bases and J by 1 base, with 8 bases between. The length of the CDR3 is 13 residues. CDR3 DNA sequence: TGTGCCAGCAGCCCGGGCGTTAACTATGGCTACACCTTC. The encoded protein is CASSPGVNYGYTF.

The CDR3 loop is CASSLGTGIQETQYF. The CDR3 DNA sequence: TGTGCCAGCAGTTTGGGGACAGGTATACAAGAGACCCAGTACTTC. The chain has TRBV28 and TRBJ2-5; 8 bases agree with TRBD1. The J segment lost 2 bases and the V segment lost 3 bases, leaving 5 bases of the junction unmatched. The CDR3 sequence is 15 residues long. Germline lookup yields CDR1 MDHEN and CDR2 SYDVKM.

This clone was detected only once. V and J are TRBV28 and TRBJ2-7, with TRBD1 identical over 8 bases. The V segment lost 7 bases and the J segment 4 bases; nucleotides outside the gene matches: 3. Germline lookup yields CDR1 MDHEN and CDR2 SYDVKM. CDR3 size: 12 residues. The CDR3 DNA is TGTGCCAGCACCGGGGACAGGTACGAGCAGTACTTC. Translating it yields CASTGDRYEQYF. The whole variable domain, remainder taken from reference TRBV28 and TRBJ2-7, is DVKVTQSSRYLVKRTGEKVFLECVQDMDHENMFWYRQDPGLGLRLIYFSYDVKMKEKGDIPEGYSVSREKKERFSLILESASTNQTSMYLCASTGDRYEQYFGPGTRLTVT.